This T cell receptor (beta chain) was sequenced for a study of T cell changes during pregnancy in multiple sclerosis. The V end lost 1 base, the J end lost 2 bases, and 12 bases lay between the germline ends. CDR3 length equals 15 residues. Germline V gene sequence: CDR1 LNHDA, CDR2 SQIVND (reference sequence). Assay used: immunoSEQ multiplex PCR; TCRdb lists only in-frame clones, some missing. The sample lists about 46,000 clones, approximately 91% occurring once. The source material was CD8+ T cells from peripheral blood mononuclear cells, sampled after pregnancy. The V call is TRBV19, the J call TRBJ2-7; D is unresolved. The source of this sequence is a female donor with multiple sclerosis, enrolled in a pregnancy study. The CDR3 loop reads CASSIAHRNTYEQYF. In DNA, the CDR3 is TGTGCCAGTAGTATAGCCCACAGAAATACCTACGAGCAGTACTTC.